Each of the 17 T cell receptor beta chains below was sequenced from the same sample in a study of blood T cell repertoires in COVID-19. Sequencing used immunoSEQ multiplex PCR; TCRdb keeps in-frame clones, though not all of them. This sample carries 79,000 or so clones, about 88% of them seen once, and the ten largest clones take 9.5% to 12%. The sample taken for sequencing was peripheral blood. These receptors all come from a man in his sixties with COVID-19, enrolled during active disease.

This chain uses TRBV5-6 with TRBJ2-2, with D perhaps TRBD1 (5 bases). The CDR3 is 14 residues long. With 2 bases removed from V and 6 bases from J, the gap between germline ends came to 11 bases. Per the germline V gene, CDR1 is SGHDT and CDR2 is YYEEEE. The DNA of the CDR3 is TGTGCCAGCAGCTTCCTGGGGCGGTCCGGGGAGCTGTTTTTT. Protein sequence: CASSFLGRSGELFF.

The chain has TRBV11-3 and TRBJ2-1, with 8 bases identical to TRBD2. Germline values: CDR1 SGHNT, CDR2 YENEEA. With V trimmed by 5 bases and J by 5 bases, 17 bases remained unmatched. The CDR3 totals 18 residues. The CDR3 DNA reads as TGTGCCAGCAGCCCCCACCGGGGGGGCCGGGAGGGCGACAATGAGCAGTTCTTC. Protein: CASSPHRGGREGDNEQFF.

The genes are TRBV4-2 and TRBJ2-1, with TRBD2 matching 12 bases. The CDR3 is made up of 17 amino acids. Germline values: CDR1 LGHNA, CDR2 YNFKEQ. Trimming cost V 2 bases and J 4 bases; bases outside gene matches: 6. The DNA for the CDR3 is TGTGCCAGCAGCCAACCCCTTACTAGCGGGGGGTACAATGAGCAGTTCTTC. It yields the protein CASSQPLTSGGYNEQFF.

This clone was seen only a few times. This rearrangement joins TRBV6-5 to TRBJ2-7; D unresolved. This CDR3 has 14 amino acids. Deletions cut 6 bases from V and 2 bases from J, with 14 bases between. CDR1 is MNHEY, CDR2 SVGAGI, per germline. CDR3: CASRLSMGAYEQYF. The CDR3 nucleotides read TGTGCCAGCAGACTCTCCATGGGCGCCTACGAGCAGTACTTC.

In its sample, this clone was seen a few times. The rearrangement joins TRBV28 to TRBJ1-4, with 10 bases matching TRBD1. V trimming: 2 bases; J trimming: 11 bases; junction bases outside the gene matches: 5. This CDR3 has 14 amino acids. The V gene's germline CDR1 is MDHEN and CDR2 SYDVKM. As DNA, the CDR3 is TGTGCCAGCAGTTTAGGGACAGGGGTGGCGAAACTGTTTTTT. Translating it yields CASSLGTGVAKLFF.

V usage is TRBV3-1 (or the pseudogene TRBV3-2) and J usage is TRBJ2-5; TRBD2 aligns across 8 bases. The CDR3 runs to 15 residues. After removal of 2 bases from V and 3 bases from J, the junction contained 5 bases not matched to a gene. CDR1 is LGHDT, CDR2 YNNKEL, per germline (reference sequence). The CDR3 nucleotides read TGTGCCAGCAGCCAAAATCCGGGAGGGGAAGAGACCCAGTACTTC. Protein: CASSQNPGGEETQYF.

The chain couples TRBV18 to TRBJ1-5; D is unclear. The germline V and J ends were trimmed by 3 bases and 1 base, with 10 bases remaining between them. In germline, CDR1 is KGHSH, CDR2 LQKENI. The CDR3 has 15 amino acids. Here the CDR3 reads CASSPNGRSNQPQHF. The CDR3 region has the DNA TGTGCCAGCTCACCTAACGGGAGAAGCAATCAGCCCCAGCATTTT.

The rearrangement joins TRBV19 to TRBJ2-1, with TRBD2 matching over 11 bases. Trimming removed 3 bases from V and 4 bases from J; junction bases left unmatched: 8. The germline V gene has CDR1 LNHDA and CDR2 SQIVND (reference sequence). This CDR3 is 17 amino acids long. CDR3 DNA: TGTGCCAGTAGTATTGGGCTAGCGGGAGGACTTTACAATGAGCAGTTCTTC. Its translation: CASSIGLAGGLYNEQFF.

The chain has TRBV20-1 and TRBJ1-6, with a possible D match to TRBD1 (6 bases). This CDR3 is 14 amino acids long. The V end lost 3 bases, the J end lost 2 bases, and 8 bases lay between the germline ends. Germline V gene data show CDR1 as DFQATT and CDR2 as SNEGSKA (reference sequence). The CDR3 reads CSASGDTYNSPLHF. DNA of the CDR3: TGCAGTGCTAGTGGGGACACCTATAATTCACCCCTCCACTTT.

J is TRBJ2-7 and V is TRBV5-4; 13 positions agree with TRBD2. CDR3 length equals 16 residues. Germline values: CDR1 SGHNT, CDR2 YYREEE (reference sequence). V dropped 3 bases and J dropped 4; count of bases not matched to a gene: 7. This CDR3 is CASSSRTSGSPYEQYF. CDR3 in DNA: TGTGCCAGCAGCTCACGGACTAGCGGGAGCCCATACGAGCAGTACTTC.

This clone was detected once. The rearrangement links TRBV6-1 to TRBJ1-5, with TRBD1 as a possible D gene (5 bases). The V end was cut by 2 bases, the J end by 11 bases, with 10 bases between. Germline assignment: CDR1 MNHNS and CDR2 SASEGT. CDR3 length: 12 residues. The CDR3 sequence: CASSESRGSQHF. The CDR3 region has the DNA TGTGCCAGCAGTGAATCTAGGGGTTCCCAGCATTTT.

The chain couples TRBV10-2 to TRBJ2-7; D is possibly TRBD1 (6 bases). The CDR3 consists of 14 residues. V lost 7 bases, J lost 1 base, and 14 bases lay in between. CDR1 WSHSY and CDR2 SAAADI come from the germline V gene. CDR3 region: CASKESGQSYEQYF. CDR3 nucleotides: TGCGCCAGCAAGGAATCAGGACAGTCCTACGAGCAGTACTTC.

The chain recombines TRBV14 with TRBJ1-2, with D unresolved. Germline CDR1 and CDR2: SGHDN and FVKESK. The CDR3 covers 12 residues. V was pared by 4 bases and J by 5 bases, with 8 bases between. CDR3 in amino acids: CASSPLTYGYTF. CDR3 sequence (DNA): TGTGCCAGCAGCCCTCTGACTTATGGCTACACCTTC.

The chain joins TRBV5-5 to TRBJ2-7; TRBD1 aligns across 7 bases. The CDR3 consists of 13 residues. Trimming at V came to 5 bases and at J to 3 bases, leaving 5 bases not matched to a gene. Germline V CDR1 and CDR2: SGHKS, YYEKEE (reference sequence). CDR3 DNA: TGTGCCAGCAGTACAGGACAGGACTACGAGCAGTACTTC. Its translation is CASSTGQDYEQYF.

This clone was counted a few times. The chain is built from TRBV6-5 and TRBJ2-7; 8 nucleotides align to TRBD2. This CDR3 region has 16 residues. After removal of 2 bases from V and 0 bases from J, the junction contained 6 bases not matched to a gene. CDR1 MNHEY and CDR2 SVGAGI come from the germline V gene. In DNA form, the CDR3 reads TGTGCCAGCAGTTACGGGACTAGTCCCCTCTCCTACGAGCAGTACTTC. Translated: CASSYGTSPLSYEQYF.

V usage is TRBV9 and J usage is TRBJ2-1, with TRBD1 identical over 7 bases. The trim removed 5 bases at V and 5 bases at J, leaving 10 bases unmatched. The CDR3 is made up of 15 amino acids. The germline V gene has CDR1 SGDLS and CDR2 YYNGEE. The CDR3 region is CASSETPGGNNEQFF. CDR3 nucleotide sequence: TGTGCCAGCAGTGAGACCCCAGGGGGAAACAATGAGCAGTTCTTC.

The table lists this clone with a count of one. This chain links TRBV25-1 with TRBJ1-4; D unresolved. Germline V gene lookup returns CDR1 MGHDK and CDR2 SYGVNS. The CDR3 sequence is 12 residues long. V dropped 3 bases and J dropped 7 bases, with 6 bases sitting between them. The CDR3 spells CASSDAIEKLFF. The CDR3 DNA follows: TGTGCCAGCAGTGATGCGATTGAAAAACTGTTTTTT.